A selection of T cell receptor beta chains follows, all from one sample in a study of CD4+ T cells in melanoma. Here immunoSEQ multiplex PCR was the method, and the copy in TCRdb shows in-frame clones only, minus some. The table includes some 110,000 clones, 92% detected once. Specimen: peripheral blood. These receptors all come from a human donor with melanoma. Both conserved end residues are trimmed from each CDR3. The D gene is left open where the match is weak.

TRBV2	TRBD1	ANQTGRGAYEQY
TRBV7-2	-	ASSLGWDLGEPGELF
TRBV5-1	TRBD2	ASRGVSGSRADTQY
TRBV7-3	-	ASSLGLNNEQF
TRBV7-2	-	ASSLGLRSNQPQH
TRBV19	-	ASMAGRRAGHSQPQH
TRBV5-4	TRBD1	ASSLSGQGTDTQY
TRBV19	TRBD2	ASSMSDGRVYEQY
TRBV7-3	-	ASSLRGAGETQY
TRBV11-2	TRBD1	ASSLTLGTGVTGELF
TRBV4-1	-	ASSQGVLRRGTNTGELF
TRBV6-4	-	ASSDSRERGKGNTIY
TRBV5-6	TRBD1	ASSRRQGSSYEQY
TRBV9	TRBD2	ASSGQGLAGEEQY
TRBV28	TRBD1	ASSSGQRYGYT
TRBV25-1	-	ASEGVSGTEAF
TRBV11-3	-	ASSLGPRDTQY
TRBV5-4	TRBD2	ASSSRLAGAHNEQF
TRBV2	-	ASRPDSSYEQY
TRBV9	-	ASSVAGEEINQPQH
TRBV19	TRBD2	ASSIGTSGGAGEQF
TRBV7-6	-	ASSRNFVNTGELF
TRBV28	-	ATLAGSPYEQY
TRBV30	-	AWSVSGSNEQF
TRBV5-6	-	ASSLRAPGELF
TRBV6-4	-	ASSTTGMGEQF
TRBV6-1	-	ASMRGDKYEQY
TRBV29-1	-	SVRTSLNYGYT
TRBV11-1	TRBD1	ASSSTGVYNEQF
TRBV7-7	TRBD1	ASSLLGQGETQY
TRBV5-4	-	ASSLEGMNYGYT
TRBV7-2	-	ASSWDGEDTEAF
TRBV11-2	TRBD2	ASSLISSGGETQY
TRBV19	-	ASSIAQSTGGELF
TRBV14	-	ASSQDGELF
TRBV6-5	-	AGNTEAF
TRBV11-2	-	ASSRTGPHTDTQY
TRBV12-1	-	ASSARTPGETQY
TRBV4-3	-	ASSQESTAYQPQH
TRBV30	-	AWSVLSTGELF
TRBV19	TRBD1	ASSFSYRGLREETQY
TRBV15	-	ATYPSGGRWTEAF
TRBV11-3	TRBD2	ASSYPGGEQF
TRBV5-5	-	ASSRSRLQETQY
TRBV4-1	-	ASSQVNRPYGYT
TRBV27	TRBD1	ASSLTGAYSNQPQH
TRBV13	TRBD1	ASSFPPRTGSPSYEQY
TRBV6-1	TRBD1	ASSDHRDRGGYEQY
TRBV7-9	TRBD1	ASSTQGAGTGELF
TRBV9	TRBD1	ASSQQGGRSYT
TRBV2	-	ASSVRAGTSYEQY
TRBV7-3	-	ASSLWGVGVAF